The 16 T cell receptor beta chains in this list originate from one sample, sequenced in a study of CD8 T cells in Susac syndrome. It was with random hexamers that roughly 0.45 to 1 ug RNA was reverse transcribed. Each CDR3 protein gets one entry after TCRdb re-called the immunoSEQ multiplex PCR reads with MiXCR. The sample holds 200,000 to 300,000 distinct CDR3 sequences; around 96% are singletons and the top ten take around 0.093%. The sequenced material came from CD4+ T cells from PBMCs. The receptors stem from a human donor with Susac syndrome.

CDR3 coding DNA: TGCGCCAGCAGAAACAGACTTATGAACACTGAAGCTTTCTTT. Protein product: CASRNRLMNTEAFF. The chain recombines TRBV4-1 with TRBJ1-1; D uncertain. V was shortened by 6 bases and J by 0 bases, with 11 bases between the two germline ends. This CDR3 is built from 14 residues. Per the germline V gene, CDR1 is MGHRA and CDR2 is YSYEKL.

V gene TRBV24-1 combines with J gene TRBJ2-5, with no clear D. CDR1 and CDR2 from the germline V gene are KGHDR and SFDVKD. V shed 9 bases and J shed 5 bases, with 9 bases lying between them. The CDR3 totals 11 residues. The CDR3 reads CATGTAETQYF. The CDR3 nucleotides read TGTGCCACCGGAACGGCCGAGACCCAGTACTTC.

The chain links TRBV7-8 to TRBJ1-5; no clear D. Germline lookup yields CDR1 SGHVS and CDR2 FQNEAQ. The CDR3 extends over 15 amino acids. V was shortened by 4 bases and J by 3 bases, with 13 bases between the two germline ends. CDR3 DNA sequence: TGTGCCAGCAGCTCAACTATTCTCGTCAATCAGCCCCAGCATTTT. Translation: CASSSTILVNQPQHF.

The J gene is TRBJ2-1, the V gene TRBV29-1; 7 nucleotides align to TRBD2. Per germline, CDR1 SQVTM and CDR2 ANQGSEA. The CDR3 runs to 18 residues. Trimming took 2 bases from V and 3 from J; bases not matched to a gene: 16. CDR3 bases: TGCAGCGTTGAAACGAGGAGGCGGGCGGGAGAAGTCTACAATGAGCAGTTCTTC. Amino acid sequence: CSVETRRRAGEVYNEQFF.

The rearrangement uses TRBV19 and TRBJ1-5; the D gene is possibly TRBD1 (6 bases). Per the germline V gene, CDR1 is LNHDA and CDR2 is SQIVND (reference sequence). CDR3 size: 14 residues. Trimming shortened V by 4 bases and J by 7 bases, and 14 bases separated the two germline ends. The CDR3: CASSTLGGDQPQHF. The CDR3 nucleotides are TGTGCCAGTAGTACCCTAGGGGGTGACCAGCCCCAGCATTTT.

The chain links TRBV14 to TRBJ1-2; D not certain. Deletions cut 0 bases from V and 8 bases from J, with 10 bases between. The CDR3 consists of 13 residues. Looked up from germline, CDR1 is SGHDN and CDR2 is FVKESK. The CDR3 protein is CASSQDRIMGYTF. The DNA of the CDR3 is TGTGCCAGCAGCCAAGACCGGATAATGGGCTACACCTTC.

This chain uses TRBV29-1 with TRBJ2-5; D could derive from TRBD1 or TRBD2 (6 bases each). Deletions cut 8 bases from V and 3 bases from J, with 19 bases between. The CDR3 has 14 residues. Germline V gene data show CDR1 as SQVTM and CDR2 as ANQGSEA. CDR3 DNA: TGCAGCCCCTCTAGGGGGGCCGCTGAAGAGACCCAGTACTTC. Residues: CSPSRGAAEETQYF. Variable domain in full (rest from reference TRBV29-1 and TRBJ2-5): SAVISQKPSRDICQRGTSLTIQCQVDSQVTMMFWYRQQPGQSLTLIATANQGSEATYESGFVIDKFPISRPNLTFSTLTVSNMSPEDSSIYLCSPSRGAAEETQYFGPGTRLLVL.

This chain links TRBV27 with TRBJ2-5, with 11 bases identical to TRBD2. Trimming cost V 3 bases and J 5 bases; bases outside gene matches: 11. CDR3 length equals 17 residues. CDR1 and CDR2 (germline): MNHEY, SMNVEV (reference sequence). The CDR3 protein is CASSLISGRAVGETQYF. CDR3 sequence (DNA): TGTGCCAGCAGTTTGATTAGCGGGAGGGCCGTTGGCGAGACCCAGTACTTC.

The gene calls are TRBV3-1 and TRBJ1-4; 10 bases are shared with TRBD1. V trimming: 1 base; J trimming: 7 bases; junction bases outside the gene matches: 3. The CDR3 runs 15 residues. Germline-derived CDR1 and CDR2 are LGHDT and YNNKEL (reference sequence). The CDR3 loop reads CASSQGTGGSEKLFF. CDR3 bases: TGTGCCAGCAGCCAAGGGACAGGGGGGAGTGAAAAACTGTTTTTT.

The V and J genes are TRBV20-1 and TRBJ2-1, with TRBD1 matching 12 bases. CDR3 length: 18 amino acids. Germline CDR1 DFQATT, CDR2 SNEGSKA (reference sequence). Losses at the gene ends were 7 bases for V and 1 base for J; bases not matched to a gene: 14. CDR3 amino acids: CSVSTGTGGTGSYNEQFF. Here the CDR3 DNA reads TGCAGTGTGTCGACCGGGACAGGGGGCACTGGGTCCTACAATGAGCAGTTCTTC.

The J gene is TRBJ2-5, the V gene TRBV6-6, with 7 bases lining up with TRBD2. Germline CDR1 reads MNHNY; CDR2 reads SVGAGI (reference sequence). The trim removed 3 bases at V and 4 bases at J, leaving 5 bases unmatched. The CDR3 loop spans 14 amino acids. DNA of the CDR3: TGTGCCAGCAGTTATGCGGGAGTTACAGAGACCCAGTACTTC. Amino acid sequence: CASSYAGVTETQYF.

V and J are TRBV7-3 and TRBJ2-1; D may be TRBD1 or TRBD2 (5 bases each). CDR1 and CDR2 (germline): SGHTA, FQGTGA. The ends were cut back, 5 bases at V and 8 bases at J, with 13 bases in the middle. There are 13 residues in the CDR3. The CDR3 is CASSHTRDDEQFF. CDR3 nucleotides: TGTGCCAGCAGCCACACGAGGGACGATGAGCAGTTCTTC.

The rearrangement joins TRBV4-1 to TRBJ2-5; maybe TRBD1 (5 bases). The V end was cut by 1 base, the J end by 0 bases, with 6 bases between. This CDR3 has 14 amino acids. Germline V gene lookup returns CDR1 MGHRA and CDR2 YSYEKL. The DNA for the CDR3 is TGCGCCAGCAGCCAAGGACAGTACCAAGAGACCCAGTACTTC. Its translation: CASSQGQYQETQYF.

This clonotype has just a few counts. The chain joins TRBV29-1 to TRBJ2-1, with D tentatively TRBD1 (6 bases). CDR3 length: 12 residues. V shed 0 bases and J shed 10 bases, with 10 bases lying between them. Germline loops: CDR1 SQVTM, CDR2 ANQGSEA. The CDR3 sequence: CSVEDGGGEQFF. For the CDR3, the DNA is TGCAGCGTTGAAGATGGTGGGGGCGAGCAGTTCTTC.

The chain couples TRBV29-1 to TRBJ1-3; a weak D match, TRBD1 (6 bases). CDR3 length equals 13 residues. Trimming shortened V by 0 bases and J by 15 bases, and 18 bases separated the two germline ends. Germline lookup yields CDR1 SQVTM and CDR2 ANQGSEA. The CDR3 here is CSVEDLQGTPRYF. The CDR3 coding sequence is TGCAGCGTTGAAGATCTTCAGGGGACCCCACGATATTTT.

This rearrangement joins TRBV7-2 to TRBJ1-1, with 7 bases lining up with TRBD1. CDR3 length equals 14 residues. V lost 6 bases, J lost 7 bases, and 11 bases stayed unmatched. Germline CDR1 is SGHTA and CDR2 is FQGNSA. The CDR3 nucleotides are TGTGCCAGCAGTTTGGGGGGACAGTATGTTGAAGCTTTCTTT. The encoded protein is CASSLGGQYVEAFF.